These T cell receptor beta chains were read from a single sample in a study of regulatory T cells in long-lasting Graves disease. MiXCR, run by TCRdb on the multiplex PCR reads, gives a single entry per CDR3 protein. The repertoire consists of roughly 500,000 distinct CDR3 sequences, with roughly 13% occurring once and the leading ten covering roughly a tenth. This same sample was also taken into another study, of T cells in Graves' hyperthyroidism and ophthalmopathy.

The sequenced sample was peripheral blood mononuclear cells (PBMCs), obtained at new diagnosis, from a patient treated with antithyroid drugs. Receptors originate from a man between 25 and 39 years old with Graves disease. The conserved cysteine and the conserved F or W are not part of the CDR3 here. D genes are given only for firm matches.

TRBV20-1 TRBD2 SARDRGLAGGPSTGELF
TRBV25-1 - ASSVRGTEAF
TRBV3-1 - ASSQGDRLIVNTEAF
TRBV29-1 TRBD1 SFLTGGDEKLF
TRBV15 - ATSRAGTLTTETGELV
TRBV20-1 - SARDRSGHGQF
TRBV12-3/TRBV12-4 - ASSFAGGLDEQF
TRBV30 TRBD1 AWSLGQAQETQY
TRBV19 TRBD2 ASSIGTSGSSYNEQF
TRBV3-1 - ASSQWLASTDTQY
TRBV15 TRBD1 ATSKGEGTGAPYEQY
TRBV29-1 TRBD1 SAGGGGAEKLF
TRBV7-2 - ASSLEVARPSYEQY
TRBV12-3/TRBV12-4 TRBD1 ASSPQGFTGELF
TRBV20-1 - SARDPMTPPPDTQY
TRBV2 - ASSENRVYNEQF
TRBV28 - ASSYGQGSNQPQH
TRBV12-3/TRBV12-4 - ASSLGTPLGEQY
TRBV7-9 TRBD1 ASSDYEGAYGYT
TRBV10-3 TRBD2 AISDAGGPREQY
TRBV2 - ASVREHTGELF
TRBV29-1 - SVVSWGPSDEQF
TRBV20-1 TRBD1 SAGQGMLDGYT
TRBV12-3/TRBV12-4 - ASNTSPNQPQH
TRBV27 - ASSFVPNNEQF
TRBV10-3 - AISESTTPDTQY
TRBV2 - ATPGTSREQF
TRBV19 TRBD1 ASSSGQGWNQPQH
TRBV5-1 - ASSASWDTEAF
TRBV7-9 - ASSLATPSSYEQY
TRBV25-1 TRBD2 ASALAGGLETQY
TRBV20-1 - SANYRGNTGELF
TRBV19 TRBD1 ASSTVPGQGVGEQF
TRBV20-1 - SARLETEAF
TRBV4-1 TRBD2 ASSQDPAGGWERRPGETQY
TRBV7-8 TRBD2 ASSSGGLAELFQETQY
TRBV20-1 TRBD2 SATGPSGMVYEQF
TRBV5-1 TRBD1 ASSSLGQGISNSPLH
TRBV7-9 TRBD1 ASSLMQGAEEQY
TRBV28 TRBD2 ASSMPGRSYEQY
TRBV12-3/TRBV12-4 TRBD1 ASSFSRQGSASYEQY
TRBV27 TRBD2 ASRPTSGSFSYEQY
TRBV15 - ATGRGLEDTQY
TRBV14 - ASSQQWTGELF
TRBV5-1 - ASSYRGRRAGVSTDTQY
TRBV9 - ASSVESTGGFEQF
TRBV2 TRBD2 ASTRPGLAGKNEQF
TRBV11-2 TRBD2 ASSLFVTSAYEQY
TRBV11-2 - ASSPAPFNSPLH
TRBV3-1 - ASSHQGPYEQY
TRBV12-3/TRBV12-4 TRBD1 ASSVTGNEQF
TRBV24-1 - ATSGGGGGYQETQY
TRBV7-9 - ASSLYEAADPYGYT
TRBV27 - ASSFNSRFSEQY
TRBV20-1 TRBD2 SARRSGRPSYNEQF
TRBV20-1 TRBD2 SARETSGAQY
TRBV30 - AWVAWETQY